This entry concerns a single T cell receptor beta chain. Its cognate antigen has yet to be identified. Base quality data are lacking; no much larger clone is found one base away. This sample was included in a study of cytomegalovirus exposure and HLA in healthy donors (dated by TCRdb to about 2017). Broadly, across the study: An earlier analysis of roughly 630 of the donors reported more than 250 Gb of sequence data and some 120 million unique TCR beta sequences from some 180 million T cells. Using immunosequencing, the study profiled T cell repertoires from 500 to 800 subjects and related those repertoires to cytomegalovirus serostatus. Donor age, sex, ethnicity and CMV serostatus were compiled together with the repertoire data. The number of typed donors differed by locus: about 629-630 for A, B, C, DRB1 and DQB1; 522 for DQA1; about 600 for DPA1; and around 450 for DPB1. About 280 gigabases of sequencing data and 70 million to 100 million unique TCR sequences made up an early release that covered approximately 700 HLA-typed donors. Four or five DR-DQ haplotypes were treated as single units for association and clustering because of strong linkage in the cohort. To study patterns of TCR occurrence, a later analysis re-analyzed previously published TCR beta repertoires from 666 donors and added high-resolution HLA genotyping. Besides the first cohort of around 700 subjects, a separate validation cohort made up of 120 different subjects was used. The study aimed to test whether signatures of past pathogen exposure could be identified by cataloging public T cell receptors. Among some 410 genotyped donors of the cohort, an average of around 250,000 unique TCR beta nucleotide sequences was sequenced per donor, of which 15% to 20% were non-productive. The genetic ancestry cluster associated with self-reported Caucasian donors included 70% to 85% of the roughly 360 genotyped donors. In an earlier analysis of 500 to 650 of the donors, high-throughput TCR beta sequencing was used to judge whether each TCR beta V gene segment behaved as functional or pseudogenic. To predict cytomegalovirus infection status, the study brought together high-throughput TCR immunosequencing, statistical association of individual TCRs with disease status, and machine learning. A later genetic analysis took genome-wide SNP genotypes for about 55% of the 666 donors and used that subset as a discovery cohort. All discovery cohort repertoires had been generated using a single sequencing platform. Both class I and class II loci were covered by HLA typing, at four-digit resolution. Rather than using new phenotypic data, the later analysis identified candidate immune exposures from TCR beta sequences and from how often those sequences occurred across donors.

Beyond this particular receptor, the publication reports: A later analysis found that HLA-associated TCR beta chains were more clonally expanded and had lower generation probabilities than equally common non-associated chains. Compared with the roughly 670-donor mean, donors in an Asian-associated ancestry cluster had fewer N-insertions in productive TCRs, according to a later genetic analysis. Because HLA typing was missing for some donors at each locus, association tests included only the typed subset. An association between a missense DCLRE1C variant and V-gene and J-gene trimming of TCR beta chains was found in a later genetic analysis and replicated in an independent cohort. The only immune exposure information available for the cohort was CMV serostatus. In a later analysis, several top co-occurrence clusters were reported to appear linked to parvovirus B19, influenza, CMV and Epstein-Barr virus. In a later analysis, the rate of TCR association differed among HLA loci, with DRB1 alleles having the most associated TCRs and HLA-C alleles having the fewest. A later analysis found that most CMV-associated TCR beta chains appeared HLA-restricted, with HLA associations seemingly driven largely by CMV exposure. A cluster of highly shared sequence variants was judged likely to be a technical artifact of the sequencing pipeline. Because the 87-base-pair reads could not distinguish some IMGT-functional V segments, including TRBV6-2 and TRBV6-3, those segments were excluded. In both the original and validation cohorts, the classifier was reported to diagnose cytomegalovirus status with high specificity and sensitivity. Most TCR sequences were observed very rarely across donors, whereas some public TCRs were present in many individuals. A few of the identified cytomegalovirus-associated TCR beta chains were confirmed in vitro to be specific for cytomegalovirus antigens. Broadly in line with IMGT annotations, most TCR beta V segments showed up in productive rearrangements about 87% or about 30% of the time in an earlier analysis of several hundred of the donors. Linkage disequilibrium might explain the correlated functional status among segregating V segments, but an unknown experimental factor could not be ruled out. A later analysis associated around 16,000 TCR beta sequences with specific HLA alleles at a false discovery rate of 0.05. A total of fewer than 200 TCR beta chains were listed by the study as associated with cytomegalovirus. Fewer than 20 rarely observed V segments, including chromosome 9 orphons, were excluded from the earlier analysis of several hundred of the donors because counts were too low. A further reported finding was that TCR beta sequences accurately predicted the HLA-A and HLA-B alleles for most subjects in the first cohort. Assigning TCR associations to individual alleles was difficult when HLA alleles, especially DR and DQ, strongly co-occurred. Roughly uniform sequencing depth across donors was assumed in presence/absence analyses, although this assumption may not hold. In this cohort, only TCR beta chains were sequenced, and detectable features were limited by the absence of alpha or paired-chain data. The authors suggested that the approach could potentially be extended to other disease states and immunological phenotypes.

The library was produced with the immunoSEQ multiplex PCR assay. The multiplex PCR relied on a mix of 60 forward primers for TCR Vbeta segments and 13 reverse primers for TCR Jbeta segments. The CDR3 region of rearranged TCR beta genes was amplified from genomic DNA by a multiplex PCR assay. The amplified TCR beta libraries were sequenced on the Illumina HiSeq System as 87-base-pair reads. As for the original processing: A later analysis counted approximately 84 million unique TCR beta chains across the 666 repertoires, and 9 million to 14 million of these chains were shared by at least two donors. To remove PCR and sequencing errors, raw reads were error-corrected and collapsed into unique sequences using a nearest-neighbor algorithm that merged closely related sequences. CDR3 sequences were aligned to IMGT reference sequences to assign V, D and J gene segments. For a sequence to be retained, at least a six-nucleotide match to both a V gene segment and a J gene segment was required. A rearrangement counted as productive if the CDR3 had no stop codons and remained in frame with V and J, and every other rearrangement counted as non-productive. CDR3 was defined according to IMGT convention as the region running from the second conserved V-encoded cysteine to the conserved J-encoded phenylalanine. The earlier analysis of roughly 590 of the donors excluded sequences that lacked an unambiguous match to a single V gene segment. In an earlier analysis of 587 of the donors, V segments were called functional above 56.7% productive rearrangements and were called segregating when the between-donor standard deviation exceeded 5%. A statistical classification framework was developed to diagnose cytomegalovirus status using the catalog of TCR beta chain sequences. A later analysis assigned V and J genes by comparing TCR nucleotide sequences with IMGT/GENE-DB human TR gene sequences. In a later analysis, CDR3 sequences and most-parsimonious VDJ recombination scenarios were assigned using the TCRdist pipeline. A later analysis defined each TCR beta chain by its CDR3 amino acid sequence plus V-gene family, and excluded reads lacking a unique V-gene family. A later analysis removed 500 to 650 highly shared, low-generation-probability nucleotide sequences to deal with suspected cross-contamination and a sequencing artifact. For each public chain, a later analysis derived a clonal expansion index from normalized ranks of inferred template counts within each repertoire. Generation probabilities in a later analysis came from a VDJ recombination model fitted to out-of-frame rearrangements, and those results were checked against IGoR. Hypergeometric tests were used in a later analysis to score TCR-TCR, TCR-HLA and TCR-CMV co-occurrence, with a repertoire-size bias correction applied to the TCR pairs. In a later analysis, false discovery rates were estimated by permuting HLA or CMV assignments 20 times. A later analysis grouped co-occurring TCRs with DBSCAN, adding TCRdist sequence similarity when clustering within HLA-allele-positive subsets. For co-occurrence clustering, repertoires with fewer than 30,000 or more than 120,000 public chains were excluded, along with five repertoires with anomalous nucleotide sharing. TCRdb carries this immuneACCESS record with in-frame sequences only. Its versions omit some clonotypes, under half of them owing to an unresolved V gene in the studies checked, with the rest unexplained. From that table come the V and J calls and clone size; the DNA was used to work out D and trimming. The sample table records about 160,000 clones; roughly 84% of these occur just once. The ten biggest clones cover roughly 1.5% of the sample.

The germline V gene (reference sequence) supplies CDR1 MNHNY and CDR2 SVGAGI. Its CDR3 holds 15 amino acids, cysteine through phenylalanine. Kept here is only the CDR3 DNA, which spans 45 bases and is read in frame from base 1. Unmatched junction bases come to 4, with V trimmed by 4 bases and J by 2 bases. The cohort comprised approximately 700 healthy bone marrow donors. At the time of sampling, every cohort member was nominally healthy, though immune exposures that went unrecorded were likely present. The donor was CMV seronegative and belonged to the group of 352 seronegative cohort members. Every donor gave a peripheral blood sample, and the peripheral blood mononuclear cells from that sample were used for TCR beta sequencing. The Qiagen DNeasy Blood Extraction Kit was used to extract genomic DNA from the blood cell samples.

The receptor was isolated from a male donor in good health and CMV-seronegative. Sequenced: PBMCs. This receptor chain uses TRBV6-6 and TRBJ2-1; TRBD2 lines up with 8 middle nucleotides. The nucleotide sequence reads TGTGCCAGCAGTTGGAGCGGGGGACCCTACAATGAGCAGTTCTTC. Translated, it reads CASSWSGGPYNEQFF.